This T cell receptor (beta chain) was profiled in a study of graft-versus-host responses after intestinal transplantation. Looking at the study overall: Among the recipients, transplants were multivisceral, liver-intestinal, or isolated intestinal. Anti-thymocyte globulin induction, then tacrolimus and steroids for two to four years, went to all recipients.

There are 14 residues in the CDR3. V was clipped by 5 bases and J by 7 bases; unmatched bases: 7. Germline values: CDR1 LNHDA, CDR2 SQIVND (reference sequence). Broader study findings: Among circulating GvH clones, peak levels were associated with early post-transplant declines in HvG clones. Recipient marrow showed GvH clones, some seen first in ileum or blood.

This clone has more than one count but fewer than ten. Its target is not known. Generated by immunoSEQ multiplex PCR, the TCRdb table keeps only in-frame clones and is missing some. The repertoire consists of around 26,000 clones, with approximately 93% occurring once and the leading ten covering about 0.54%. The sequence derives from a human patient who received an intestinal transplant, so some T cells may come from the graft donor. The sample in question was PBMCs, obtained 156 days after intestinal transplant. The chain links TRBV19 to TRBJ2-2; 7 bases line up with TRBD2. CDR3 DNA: TGTGCCAGTAGTTTGGGGGGGTCCGGCGGGGAGCTGTTTTTT. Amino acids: CASSLGGSGGELFF.